A selection of T cell receptor beta chains follows, all from one sample in a study of blood T cell repertoires in COVID-19. Data came from immunoSEQ multiplex PCR; TCRdb stores just in-frame clones and leaves some out. The top ten clones hold 4.5% to 6% of a sample with approximately 260,000 clones, roughly 80% of them seen once. Sample: peripheral blood. The source is a woman older than 75 with active or convalescent COVID-19. CDR3s include the opening cysteine and the closing phenylalanine or tryptophan. Each record gives: clone size, J gene, D gene, V gene, CDR3 DNA, CDR3 protein. The D gene is left open where the match is weak. Part of the rows lack a size; the others show once, few, many or a class for expanded clones.

.	TRBJ2-7	.	TRBV28	TGTGCCAGCCACTCCAATCTAGACCCGGGTTACGAGCAGTACTTC	CASHSNLDPGYEQYF
.	TRBJ1-5	.	TRBV6-5	TGTGCCAGCGGGGGCGGATCATGGGGTCAGCCCCAGCATTTT	CASGGGSWGQPQHF
.	TRBJ1-5	.	TRBV11-2	TGTGCCAGCAGCTTAGAGAGAGCTCAGCCCCAGCATTTT	CASSLERAQPQHF
many	TRBJ2-7	.	TRBV18	TGTGCCAGCTCACTAAACAGGGTTGAGCAGTACTTC	CASSLNRVEQYF
.	TRBJ1-1	.	TRBV24-1	TGTGCCACCAGTGGGGGGGGCACTGAAGCTTTCTTT	CATSGGGTEAFF
.	TRBJ1-4	.	TRBV28	TGTGCCAGCACCTTCCCCGGTCGGGATGAAAAACTGTTTTTT	CASTFPGRDEKLFF
.	TRBJ1-3	.	TRBV28	TGTGCCAGCAGTTTTGAGTATCCCGCCTCTGGAAACACCATATATTTT	CASSFEYPASGNTIYF
few	TRBJ2-7	TRBD2	TRBV2	TGTGCCAGCAGTACGGCCGGGACTAGCGACTCCTACGAGCAGTACTTC	CASSTAGTSDSYEQYF
.	TRBJ2-5	TRBD2	TRBV5-1	TGCGCCAGCAGCGTAGCCGGGACTAGCGGAGAGACCCAGTACTTC	CASSVAGTSGETQYF
.	TRBJ2-1	.	TRBV18	TGTGCCAGCTCACCACCGAACAGGGCCACCTACAATGAGCAGTTCTTC	CASSPPNRATYNEQFF
.	TRBJ1-2	.	TRBV10-3	TGTGCCATCAGTTCAACAGGGCTCGGTGATGGCTACACCTTC	CAISSTGLGDGYTF